This T cell receptor (beta chain) stems from a study of identical twins. This clonotype has more than one count but fewer than ten. CDR1 is LGHDT, CDR2 YNNKEL, per germline (reference sequence). V dropped 0 bases and J dropped 9 bases, with 21 bases sitting between them. This CDR3 is built from 17 residues. TCRdb processed the 5' RACE reads anew with MiXCR; each CDR3 protein has one entry. The sample has about 240,000 distinct CDR3 sequences, about 12% seen once. The sample was also reused in another study, on yellow fever vaccine responses in identical twins.

The sequencing input was memory (CD45RO+) T cells sorted from blood. The chain uses TRBV3-1 and TRBJ2-1; D is perhaps TRBD1 or TRBD2 (6 bases each). This clonotype originated in a woman between 18 and 29 years old in good health. CDR3 sequence: CASSQDLGGHQGGEQFF. DNA of the CDR3: TGTGCCAGCAGCCAAGATCTCGGGGGCCACCAGGGCGGTGAGCAGTTCTTC.